This TCR beta chain was recorded in a study of blood T cell repertoires in COVID-19. Germline CDR1 LNHDA, CDR2 SQIVND (reference sequence). Trimming removed 8 bases at V and 2 bases at J, with 12 bases between. The CDR3 is 13 residues long. Sequenced by immunoSEQ multiplex PCR; TCRdb stores in-frame clones only, minus some. Seen here are 40,000 to 55,000 clones, more than 80% observed once, and the top ten hold around 15%. The sequence derives from a man between 40 and 49 years old with acute or convalescent COVID-19. The sample consisted of peripheral blood. The genes are TRBV19 and TRBJ2-5; tentatively, D is TRBD1 (6 bases). This CDR3 reads CASSQGQQETQYF. The CDR3 DNA sequence: TGTGCCAGTTCTCAAGGACAGCAAGAGACCCAGTACTTC.